This T cell receptor beta chain stems from a study of T cell repertoires in cytomegalovirus infection. Study context: TCR beta signatures that were public indicated CMV infection and matching HLA type. Study-level points and caveats: Cumulative frequency (of public TCR beta family members) identified carriers of CMV plus the relevant HLA. HLA-C-restricted, CMV-specific TCR beta clonotypes were dominant ex vivo.

This clonotype appeared a few times. The antigen remains unidentified. TCRdb fed the reads into MiXCR, producing one record per CDR3 protein. The sample holds around 450,000 distinct CDR3 sequences, about 33% seen once. The CDR3 spans 15 residues. CDR1 is DFQATT, CDR2 SNEGSKA, per germline (reference sequence). V lost 6 bases and J lost 1, with 16 bases in between. Sample: PBMCs. The V call is TRBV20-1, the J call TRBJ1-5; no reliable D call. The sequence was collected from a human donor in good health (CMV status not recorded). Some clones in this sample may be carry-over from other donors' samples. The CDR3 loop reads CSARRRDRSNQPQHF. CDR3 bases: TGCAGTGCCCGGAGGAGGGATCGGAGCAATCAGCCCCAGCATTTT.